This TCR beta chain is from a study of cytomegalovirus exposure and HLA in healthy donors (dated by TCRdb to about 2017). About the study as a whole: An earlier analysis of a few hundred of the donors reported approximately 300 Gb of sequence data and 90 million to 120 million unique TCR beta sequences obtained from some 200 million T cells. Roughly 300 gigabases of sequencing data and approximately 80 million unique TCR sequences were included in an early release covering 500 to 750 HLA-typed donors. Donor age, sex, ethnicity and CMV serostatus were compiled together with the repertoire data. A separate validation cohort of some 130 different subjects was used in addition to the 666-subject first cohort. All discovery cohort repertoires had been generated on a single sequencing platform. A later analysis re-analyzed previously published TCR beta repertoires from 666 donors and added high-resolution HLA genotyping to study TCR occurrence patterns. Class I and class II HLA loci were covered by the typing at four-digit resolution. Among some 400 genotyped donors of the cohort, an average of around 250,000 unique TCR beta nucleotide sequences was sequenced per donor, of which about 18% were non-productive. Typing coverage differed by locus: A, B, C, DRB1 and DQB1 were typed in about 629-630 donors, DQA1 in roughly 510, DPA1 in 606, and DPB1 in roughly 450. Using immunosequencing, the study profiled T cell repertoires from about 610 subjects and related those repertoires to cytomegalovirus serostatus. To predict cytomegalovirus infection status, the study brought together high-throughput TCR immunosequencing, statistical association of individual TCRs with disease status, and machine learning. A handful of DR-DQ haplotypes were treated as single units for association and clustering because of strong linkage in the cohort. To decide whether each TCR beta V gene segment behaved as functional or pseudogenic, an earlier analysis of 587 of the donors relied on high-throughput TCR beta sequencing. In the later analysis, no new phenotypic data were used to find candidate immune exposures; instead, reliance was placed on TCR beta sequences and their occurrence across donors. The study aimed to test whether signatures of past pathogen exposure could be identified by cataloging public T cell receptors. Of the 300 to 500 genotyped donors, less than 85% were placed in the genetic ancestry cluster associated with self-reported Caucasian donors. A later genetic analysis took genome-wide SNP genotypes for about 65% of the 666 donors and used that subset as a discovery cohort.

The cohort was made up of roughly 670 healthy bone marrow donors. At the time of sampling, every cohort member was nominally healthy, though immune exposures that went unrecorded were likely present. The donor tested CMV seronegative, placing the donor among the 350 or so seronegative members of the cohort. A peripheral blood sample was collected from each donor, and TCR beta sequencing was performed on peripheral blood mononuclear cells. The Qiagen DNeasy Blood Extraction Kit was used to extract genomic DNA from the blood cell samples. Paper-wide results and their limitations: The study listed 164 TCR beta chains as associated with cytomegalovirus. Some IMGT-functional V segments, including TRBV6-2 and TRBV6-3, could not be told apart with the 87-base-pair reads, so those segments were excluded. An association between a missense DCLRE1C variant and V-gene and J-gene trimming of TCR beta chains was found in a later genetic analysis and replicated in an independent cohort. Broadly in line with IMGT annotations, most TCR beta V segments showed up in productive rearrangements about 87% or about 30% of the time in an earlier analysis of 450 to 600 of the donors. A further reported finding was that TCR beta sequences accurately predicted the HLA-A and HLA-B alleles for most subjects in the first cohort. When HLA alleles, especially DR and DQ, strongly co-occurred, attributing TCR associations to individual alleles was difficult. Most CMV-associated TCR beta chains appeared to be HLA-restricted in a later analysis, and the HLA associations seemed to be driven largely by CMV exposure. In vitro tests confirmed that a few of the cytomegalovirus-associated TCR beta chains recognize cytomegalovirus antigens. Compared with equally common non-associated chains, HLA-associated TCR beta chains in a later analysis were more clonally expanded and had lower generation probabilities. A cluster of highly shared sequence variants was judged likely to be a technical artifact of the sequencing pipeline. In a later analysis, around 17,000 TCR beta sequences were associated with specific HLA alleles at a false discovery rate of 0.05. In a later analysis, TCR association rates were found to vary across HLA loci, with the most associated TCRs seen for DRB1 alleles and the fewest for HLA-C alleles. Over 15 rarely observed V segments, including chromosome 9 orphons, were excluded from the earlier analysis of about 600 of the donors because counts were too low. Sequencing depth was assumed to be roughly uniform across donors in the presence/absence analyses, though that assumption may not hold. Because some donors lacked HLA typing at each locus, the association tests relied only on the typed subset. A later genetic analysis reported fewer N-insertions in productive TCRs among donors in an Asian-associated ancestry cluster than the 666-donor mean. Linkage disequilibrium might explain the correlated functional status among segregating V segments, but an unknown experimental factor could not be ruled out. A later analysis reported that several top co-occurrence clusters appeared linked to parvovirus B19, influenza, CMV and Epstein-Barr virus. The only immune exposure information available for the cohort was CMV serostatus. Most TCR sequences were observed very rarely across donors, whereas some public TCRs were present in many individuals. The authors suggested that the approach could potentially be extended to other disease states and immunological phenotypes. Cytomegalovirus status was reported to be diagnosed by the classifier with high specificity and sensitivity in both the original and validation cohorts. This cohort had only TCR beta chains sequenced, and the lack of alpha or paired-chain data limited which features could be detected.

CDR1 and CDR2, looked up from the germline V gene, are MNHNS and SASEGT. Trimmed from V: 2 bases; trimmed from J: 4 bases; junction bases lacking a gene match: 7. From the cysteine through the phenylalanine, the CDR3 covers 16 amino acids. Only the CDR3 DNA is retained, 48 bases long and in frame from the first base. Library prep was done by the immunoSEQ multiplex PCR assay. For the multiplex PCR, a mixture combining 60 forward primers for TCR Vbeta segments and 13 reverse primers for TCR Jbeta segments was used. Amplification of the CDR3 region of rearranged TCR beta genes was performed with a multiplex PCR assay on genomic DNA. The Illumina HiSeq System was used to sequence the amplified TCR beta libraries as 87-base-pair reads. For the original study's pipeline: A later analysis tallied 80 million to 95 million unique TCR beta chains across the approximately 670 repertoires, and about 10 million of those chains were shared by two or more donors. A nearest-neighbor algorithm error-corrected the raw reads and collapsed the reads into unique sequences, merging closely related sequences to remove PCR and sequencing errors. Alignment of CDR3 sequences to IMGT reference sequences was used to assign V, D and J gene segments. Each retained sequence needed at least a six-nucleotide match to both a V gene segment and a J gene segment. Rearrangements were classified as productive when the CDR3 lacked stop codons and remained in frame with V and J, and all other rearrangements were classified as non-productive. Following IMGT convention, CDR3 was defined as the stretch from the second conserved V-encoded cysteine to the conserved J-encoded phenylalanine. The earlier analysis of fewer than 700 of the donors excluded sequences that lacked an unambiguous match to a single V gene segment. In an earlier analysis of some 590 of the donors, a V segment was called functional when productive rearrangements were above 56.7%, and segregating when the standard deviation between donors exceeded 5%. A statistical classification framework was built for diagnosing cytomegalovirus status from the catalog of TCR beta chain sequences. In a later analysis, TCR nucleotide sequences were compared against IMGT/GENE-DB human TR gene sequences so that V and J genes could be assigned. Using the TCRdist pipeline, a later analysis assigned CDR3 sequences along with most-parsimonious VDJ recombination scenarios. In a later analysis, each TCR beta chain was defined by its CDR3 amino acid sequence together with its V-gene family, and reads lacking a unique V-gene family were excluded. As a way to deal with suspected cross-contamination and a sequencing artifact, a later analysis dropped roughly 600 nucleotide sequences that were highly shared and had low generation probability. In a later analysis, a clonal expansion index for each public chain was calculated from normalized within-repertoire ranks of inferred template counts. In a later analysis, generation probabilities were computed with a VDJ recombination model fitted to out-of-frame rearrangements, and the resulting probabilities were checked against IGoR. Hypergeometric tests were used in a later analysis to score TCR-TCR, TCR-HLA and TCR-CMV co-occurrence, with a repertoire-size bias correction applied to the TCR pairs. A later analysis estimated false discovery rates by permuting HLA or CMV assignments 20 times. A later analysis grouped co-occurring TCRs with DBSCAN, adding TCRdist sequence similarity when clustering within HLA-allele-positive subsets. Repertoires with fewer than 30,000 or more than 120,000 public chains, plus five repertoires with anomalous nucleotide sharing, were excluded from co-occurrence clustering. Sourced from immuneACCESS, this table was stored by TCRdb with only in-frame sequences that have V and J called. A share of the clones is absent; for the studies checked, an unresolved V gene accounts for under half, and the remainder has no known explanation. The D gene and trimming were derived from the DNA, and the V and J assignments and clone size from that table. The sample's own table lists about 84,000 clones. More than 0.45% of the sample belongs to the ten largest clones.

Comment on this clone: Its antigen is unknown.

Rearrangement joined TRBV6-1 to TRBJ2-2; 7 bases in between match TRBD1. Material: PBMCs. The clonotype comes from a man aged 50 to 60 in good health and CMV-seronegative. At the DNA level, the sequence is TGTGCCAGCAGTGAATCGTATTACAGGGGCACCGGGGAGCTGTTTTTT. This gives the protein CASSESYYRGTGELFF.